The source of this T cell receptor beta chain is a study of glioma-infiltrating T cells. The CDR3 contains 13 residues. Germline V gene data show CDR1 as MNHNS and CDR2 as SASEGT. V was cut by 7 bases and J by 2 bases, with 9 bases left in between. General study findings and limits: CDR3 overlap between tissue and blood was very small.

Points on this clonotype: As yet, its antigen is unknown.

Using RNA template, CDR3s of TCR alpha and beta were amplified with iRepertoire arm-PCR. MiXCR, applied by TCRdb to the multiplex PCR reads, yields one record per CDR3 protein. The sample lists around 350,000 distinct CDR3 sequences, roughly two fifths seen once, with around 12% in the top ten. The receptor comes from a human donor with low-grade glioma or glioblastoma, undergoing nonglioma brain surgery, or in good health (not recorded which). The sample taken for sequencing was glioma tissue, nonneoplastic brain tissue, or PBMCs (not recorded which). J is TRBJ1-5 and V is TRBV6-1, with D unresolved. In DNA form, the CDR3 reads TGTGCCAGCAATCTCCCGGGCAATCAGCCCCAGCATTTT. Translating gives CASNLPGNQPQHF.